This T cell receptor (beta chain) was recorded in a study of tumor and adjacent non-tumor tissue in lung cancer. Study details: The cohort had 12 to 13 adenocarcinoma, 2 squamous cell and 1 small cell patients. Overall study findings and caveats: Tumor tissue had significantly higher TCR diversity than normal lung.

On this clonotype: Its antigen is not identified. At one boundary the junction diverges from the germline segment, which might be a read error.

No cell sorting was done before RNA was extracted from the tissue. Germline CDR1 MDHEN, CDR2 SYDVKM. The CDR3 runs 16 residues. A modified ARM-PCR protocol with three rounds of nested PCR amplified TCRbeta. One entry per CDR3 protein results from TCRdb running MiXCR on the multiplex PCR reads. The data contain 90,000 to 130,000 distinct CDR3 sequences, under 90% of them singletons. This TCR derives from a man between 65 and 79 years old with non-small cell lung cancer. This sequence joins TRBV28 and TRBJ2-3; 7 bases agree with TRBD2. Specimen: lung tumor tissue. In DNA, the CDR3 is TGTGCTAGCAGGCGTGCGAATGGACTAGGCACAGATACGCAGTATTTT. Encoded protein: CASRRANGLGTDTQYF.